The rows below give T cell receptor beta chains drawn from one sample of a study of T-cell reconstitution after alpha-beta-depleted transplantation in children. TCRdb re-called the PCR reads through MiXCR, storing one row per CDR3 protein. The sample carries 200,000 to 250,000 distinct CDR3 sequences, under 9.5% recorded once. The sample here was PBMCs from the stem cell graft donor, taken from the stem cell graft. These receptors came from a human donor who donated a stem cell graft to a child with acute lymphoblastic leukemia. Each CDR3 is given with its conserved first and last residue. The order of the fields is clone size, J gene, D gene, V gene, CDR3 protein, CDR3 DNA. A D gene is named only where the DNA matches it firmly. Part of the rows lack a size; the others show once, few, many or a class for expanded clones.

>few|TRBJ2-1|-|TRBV5-6
CASSLGLDGSYNEQFF
TGTGCCAGCAGCTTGGGACTAGACGGGAGTTACAATGAGCAGTTCTTC
>few|TRBJ2-2|-|TRBV21-1
CASSTPSGGPNTGELFF
TGTGCCAGCAGCACGCCTAGCGGGGGGCCAAATACCGGGGAGCTGTTTTTT
>-|TRBJ2-2|-|TRBV18
CASSPGFSRGTGELFF
TGTGCCAGCTCACCGGGGTTCAGCCGAGGCACCGGGGAGCTGTTTTTT
>few|TRBJ2-7|-|TRBV5-1
CASSLNPYEQYF
TGCGCCAGCAGCTTGAACCCCTACGAGCAGTACTTC
>-|TRBJ2-7|-|TRBV5-1
CASSLALGSDYEQYF
TGCGCCAGCAGCTTGGCCCTGGGATCGGACTACGAGCAGTACTTC
>-|TRBJ2-7|-|TRBV5-1
CASSVDGDTFYEQYF
TGCGCCAGCAGCGTGGACGGGGACACGTTCTACGAGCAGTACTTC
>few|TRBJ2-7|TRBD2|TRBV6-5
CASSYSYSGDSQYF
TGTGCCAGCAGTTACTCGTACAGCGGGGACTCTCAGTACTTC
>many|TRBJ2-7|-|TRBV11-2
CASSLQPYEQYF
TGTGCCAGCAGCTTGCAACCCTACGAGCAGTACTTC
>-|TRBJ2-7|TRBD1|TRBV5-1
CASRYGQGSDSYEQYF
TGCGCCAGCAGGTATGGACAGGGTTCAGACTCCTACGAGCAGTACTTC
>many|TRBJ2-1|-|TRBV7-9
CASTLAVRLINEQFF
TGTGCCAGCACCTTAGCGGTGCGCCTTATTAATGAGCAGTTCTTC
>-|TRBJ1-2|TRBD1|TRBV7-2
CASSSNQGVRGYGYTF
TGTGCCAGCAGCTCCAATCAGGGGGTACGGGGCTATGGCTACACCTTC
>few|TRBJ2-7|TRBD1|TRBV29-1
CSAAQGAFAYEQYF
TGCAGCGCCGCACAGGGGGCTTTCGCCTACGAGCAGTACTTC
>-|TRBJ2-1|-|TRBV20-1
CSARDSAANEQFF
TGCAGTGCTAGAGACTCAGCGGCCAATGAGCAGTTCTTC
>few|TRBJ1-5|-|TRBV5-1
CASSWTVDQPQHF
TGCGCCAGCAGCTGGACAGTGGATCAGCCCCAGCATTTT
>few|TRBJ1-6|-|TRBV12-3/TRBV12-4
CASSHDRTHSPLHF
TGTGCCAGCTCCCACGACAGGACCCATTCACCCCTCCACTTT
>few|TRBJ2-5|-|TRBV29-1
CSVDAVPETQYF
TGCAGCGTTGACGCGGTCCCGGAGACCCAGTACTTC
>-|TRBJ1-1|-|TRBV7-2
CASSLGLSNTEAFF
TGTGCCAGCAGCTTGGGCCTCAGTAACACTGAAGCTTTCTTT
>-|TRBJ2-1|TRBD1|TRBV29-1
CSVEGKQGRYNEQFF
TGCAGCGTTGAAGGAAAACAGGGGCGGTACAATGAGCAGTTCTTC
>many|TRBJ1-4|-|TRBV29-1
CSVRTIEKLFF
TGCAGCGTTCGTACAATTGAAAAACTGTTTTTT
>few|TRBJ1-5|-|TRBV27
CASSGAGQPQHF
TGTGCCAGCAGCGGGGCTGGTCAGCCCCAGCATTTT
>-|TRBJ1-1|-|TRBV7-2
CASSLGAGEYTEAFF
TGTGCCAGCAGCTTAGGTGCAGGGGAATACACTGAAGCTTTCTTT
>few|TRBJ2-5|TRBD2|TRBV15
CATSSGGYQETQYF
TGTGCCACCAGCTCCGGGGGGTACCAAGAGACCCAGTACTTC
>-|TRBJ2-2|-|TRBV29-1
CSAAHQAGELFF
TGCAGCGCCGCCCACCAGGCCGGGGAGCTGTTTTTT
>many|TRBJ2-6|-|TRBV27
CASAQKRGPSGANVLTF
TGTGCCAGCGCACAGAAACGAGGACCCTCTGGGGCCAACGTCCTGACTTTC
>few|TRBJ1-4|-|TRBV7-8
CASSLAQYGEKLFF
TGTGCCAGCAGCTTAGCGCAATACGGGGAAAAACTGTTTTTT
>many|TRBJ1-5|TRBD1|TRBV10-3
CAISAGTGDNQPQHF
TGTGCCATCAGTGCCGGGACAGGGGACAATCAGCCCCAGCATTTT
>many|TRBJ2-5|-|TRBV28
CASSLTAHKEETQYF
TGTGCCAGCAGTTTAACGGCTCATAAGGAGGAGACCCAGTACTTC
>few|TRBJ2-7|-|TRBV4-1
CASSQRSEANSYEQYF
TGCGCCAGCAGCCAAAGGTCAGAGGCCAACTCCTACGAGCAGTACTTC
>many|TRBJ2-2|-|TRBV5-1
CASSLDRANTGELFF
TGCGCCAGCAGCTTGGACAGAGCGAACACCGGGGAGCTGTTTTTT